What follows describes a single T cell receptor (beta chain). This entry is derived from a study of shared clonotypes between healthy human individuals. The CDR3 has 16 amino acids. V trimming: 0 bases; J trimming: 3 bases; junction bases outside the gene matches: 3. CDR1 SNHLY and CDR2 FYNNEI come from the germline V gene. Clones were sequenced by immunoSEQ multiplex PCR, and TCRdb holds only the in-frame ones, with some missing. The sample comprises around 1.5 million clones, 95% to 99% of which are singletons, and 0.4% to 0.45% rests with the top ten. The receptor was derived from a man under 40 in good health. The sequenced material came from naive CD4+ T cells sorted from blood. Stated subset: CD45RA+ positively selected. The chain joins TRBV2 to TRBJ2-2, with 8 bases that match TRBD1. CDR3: CASSEAGTGYTGELFF. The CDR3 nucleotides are TGTGCCAGCAGTGAAGCCGGGACAGGCTACACCGGGGAGCTGTTTTTT.